A single sample is the source of the 2 T cell receptor beta chains below, sequenced in a study of blood T cell repertoires in COVID-19. Generated by immunoSEQ multiplex PCR, the TCRdb table keeps only in-frame clones and is missing some. Here the sample spans about 52,000 clones, 65% to 85% being singletons. The sample taken for sequencing was peripheral blood. The receptors derive from an elderly man with COVID-19, enrolled during active disease.

This clone was detected only a few times. The chain recombines TRBV7-9 with TRBJ2-5, with 12 positions matching TRBD2. V was clipped by 4 bases and J by 5 bases; unmatched bases: 8. CDR3 length: 16 residues. Germline V gene sequence: CDR1 SEHNR, CDR2 FQNEAQ (reference sequence). The CDR3 coding sequence is TGTGCCAGCAGCTCCCCCCTAACTAGCGGGGGGGAGACCCAGTACTTC. Its protein product is CASSSPLTSGGETQYF.

The gene calls are TRBV27 and TRBJ2-2; the match to TRBD1 covers 9 bases. The CDR3 length is 17 residues. Trimming cost V 0 bases and J 2 bases; bases outside gene matches: 4. Germline V gene sequence: CDR1 MNHEY, CDR2 SMNVEV (reference sequence). Here the CDR3 DNA reads TGTGCCAGCAGTTTATCGCGGGACAGGGTAAACACCGGGGAGCTGTTTTTT. This encodes CASSLSRDRVNTGELFF.